The 11 T cell receptor beta chains below come from one sample, sequenced in a study of Graves' ophthalmopathy and Graves' hyperthyroidism. Amplified material comprised TCR beta CDR3 regions derived from RNA transcripts. Scientists carried out first-round RT-PCR using HTBI primers and then a second-round multiplex PCR. TCRdb analysed the multiplex PCR reads with MiXCR anew, one entry per CDR3 protein. The table shows roughly 410,000 distinct CDR3 sequences, with 15% occurring only once. The sample was peripheral blood. The receptors originated from a woman younger than 30 with stable Graves' hyperthyroidism.

This clonotype has at least ten counts. The V and J genes are TRBV15 and TRBJ2-7; 8 bases line up with TRBD2. After removal of 8 bases from V and 1 base from J, the junction contained 4 bases not matched to a gene. This CDR3 comprises 13 residues. CDR1 is LNHNV, CDR2 YYDKDF, per germline (reference sequence). The CDR3: CATRPGGSYEQYF. The CDR3 DNA follows: TGTGCCACCCGCCCGGGAGGGTCCTACGAGCAGTACTTC.

About this clonotype: The junction departs from germline at one end; a sequencing error may be responsible. V is TRBV11-2 and J is TRBJ1-1; D uncertain. Germline V lookup: CDR1 SGHAT, CDR2 FQNNGV. The CDR3 has 11 amino acids. CDR3 nucleotides: TGTGCCAGCATCTTAGAAAGAGAAGCTTTCTTT. It is translated as CASILEREAFF.

This clonotype was counted a few times. The chain carries TRBV4-2 and TRBJ2-6; D gene unclear. CDR1 is LGHNA and CDR2 is YNFKEQ in the germline V gene. This CDR3 is 16 amino acids long. V lost 1 base to trimming and J lost 0 bases, with 7 bases between them. CDR3 in DNA: TGTGCCAGCAGCCAAGCCCCCGGCTCTGGGGCCAACGTCCTGACTTTC. Its protein is CASSQAPGSGANVLTF.

There are many counts of this clonotype. J is TRBJ2-5 and V is TRBV6-5; maybe TRBD1 (6 bases). Germline-derived CDR1 and CDR2 are MNHEY and SVGAGI. This CDR3 spans 15 amino acids. Between the trimmed V and J ends, which lost 2 bases and 2 bases, there was a span of 12 bases. In nucleotides, the CDR3 is TGTGCCAGCAGTTACGGGGGCAGGGATCAAGAGACCCAGTACTTC. Residues: CASSYGGRDQETQYF.

In this sample, this clonotype turned up many times. The V and J genes are TRBV7-6 and TRBJ2-2; D ambiguous. V lost 5 bases, J lost 4 bases, and 8 bases lay in between. The CDR3 covers 13 residues. Germline V CDR1 and CDR2: SGHVS, FNYEAQ. The CDR3 DNA reads TGTGCCAGCAGCGCGAAGGGCACCGGGGAGCTGTTTTTT. As protein: CASSAKGTGELFF.

The chain links TRBV5-1 to TRBJ2-5, with 7 bases identical to TRBD1. Per the germline V gene, CDR1 is SGHRS and CDR2 is YFSETQ. This CDR3 has 15 amino acids. The ends lost 3 bases at V and 3 bases at J; junction bases unmatched: 8. The CDR3: CASSWASGTEETQYF. The CDR3 DNA is TGCGCCAGCAGCTGGGCGTCCGGGACAGAAGAGACCCAGTACTTC.

This clonotype was seen ten or more times. The chain has TRBV18 and TRBJ2-7; 8 bases fit TRBD1. Germline V gene data show CDR1 as KGHSH and CDR2 as LQKENI. Trimming removed 3 bases from V and 5 bases from J; junction bases left unmatched: 6. The length of the CDR3 is 14 residues. The DNA of the CDR3 is TGTGCCAGCTCACCGAACAGGGGGACCCACGAGCAGTACTTC. Its protein product is CASSPNRGTHEQYF.

The sample holds a few counts of this clonotype. This may arise from a read error, as a much more abundant clone is one base away. The CDR3 does not end in the conserved phenylalanine or tryptophan, so this is likely a read error. V and J are TRBV12-3 or TRBV12-4 and TRBJ2-2; D is unresolved. The CDR3 is 13 amino acids. V gave up 6 bases and J gave up 5 bases, with 10 bases separating them. The CDR3 spells CASRPRQTGELFL. DNA for the CDR3: TGTGCCAGCAGACCAAGGCAGACCGGGGAGCTGTTTCTT.

This clonotype was found many times. This sequence joins TRBV29-1 and TRBJ1-1; D not resolved. CDR3 size: 10 residues. The ends were cut back, 3 bases at V and 8 bases at J, with 7 bases in the middle. From germline, CDR1 is SQVTM and CDR2 ANQGSEA. The CDR3 loop reads CSVEAVEAFF. CDR3 in DNA: TGCAGCGTTGAGGCGGTCGAAGCTTTCTTT.

The rearrangement uses TRBV6-2 or TRBV6-3 and TRBJ2-6; D gene unclear. The germline V gene encodes CDR1 MNHEY and CDR2 SVGEGT. The CDR3 has 17 residues. The germline V and J ends were trimmed by 2 bases and 2 bases, with 13 bases remaining between them. The CDR3 reads CASSYPPQWAGANVLTF. As DNA, the CDR3 is TGTGCCAGCAGTTACCCCCCGCAGTGGGCTGGGGCCAACGTCCTGACTTTC.

Many counts were recorded for this clonotype. V gene TRBV7-9 combines with J gene TRBJ2-5; no definite D call. There are 14 residues in the CDR3. Deletions cut 4 bases from V and 0 bases from J, with 9 bases between. Germline loops: CDR1 SEHNR, CDR2 FQNEAQ (reference sequence). CDR3 DNA sequence: TGTGCCAGCAGCTCCATACAGTACCAAGAGACCCAGTACTTC. This sequence encodes CASSSIQYQETQYF.